A single sample gave rise to the 14 T cell receptor beta chains below, sequenced in a study of blood T cells in healthy people across ages. Through a sample-barcoded 5' primer and a J-beta primer mix, a second PCR was run for roughly 6 to 12 cycles. In TCRdb, the 5' RACE reads were re-called with MiXCR into one record per CDR3 protein. The sample lists 550,000 to 600,000 distinct CDR3 sequences; 25% to 30% were seen once. Source material: blood. These TCRs come from a woman in her 70s in good health.

The chain has TRBV9 and TRBJ2-5; D gene uncertain. V lost 4 bases and J lost 7, with 11 bases in between. Germline V gives CDR1 SGDLS, CDR2 YYNGEE. CDR3 length: 12 residues. The CDR3 region is CASSPLSGTQYF. The CDR3 DNA sequence: TGTGCCAGCAGCCCACTCTCCGGGACCCAGTACTTC. Full variable domain (missing parts from reference TRBV9 and TRBJ2-5): DSGVTQTPKHLITATGQRVTLRCSPRSGDLSVYWYQQSLDQGLQFLIQYYNGEERAKGNILERFSAQQFPDLHSELNLSSLELGDSALYFCASSPLSGTQYFGPGTRLLVL.

The rearrangement links TRBV4-3 to TRBJ2-6; 7 nucleotides agree with TRBD1. V was clipped by 1 base and J by 0 bases; unmatched bases: 6. This CDR3 is 18 amino acids long. Germline CDR1 LGHNA, CDR2 YSLEER. The CDR3 is CASSQARTGDSGANVLTF. The CDR3 nucleotides are TGCGCCAGCAGCCAAGCTAGGACAGGCGACTCTGGGGCCAACGTCCTGACTTTC.

The rearrangement uses TRBV5-5 and TRBJ2-1; D ambiguous. The CDR3 loop spans 16 amino acids. V lost 4 bases, J lost 0 bases, and 14 bases lay in between. Germline V gene data show CDR1 as SGHKS and CDR2 as YYEKEE (reference sequence). CDR3 residues: CASSPTGISSYNEQFF. The CDR3 DNA reads TGTGCCAGCAGCCCGACGGGTATCAGCTCCTACAATGAGCAGTTCTTC.

J is TRBJ1-1 and V is TRBV6-1; D remains ambiguous. The V gene lost 4 bases and the J gene lost 8 bases, with 11 bases spanning the gap. The germline gives CDR1 MNHNS, CDR2 SASEGT. The CDR3 is 12 amino acids. CDR3 sequence: CASSVAQFEAFF. The CDR3 region has the DNA TGTGCCAGCAGTGTCGCCCAATTCGAAGCTTTCTTT.

This clonotype was detected a few times. At one end the junction does not follow the germline gene, possibly because of a read error. V gene TRBV7-7 combines with J gene TRBJ2-5; D is unclear. The length of the CDR3 is 13 residues. Germline lookup yields CDR1 SSHAT and CDR2 FNYEAQ (reference sequence). The CDR3 region has the DNA TGTGCCAGCGGCTTACGGCTAAGAGAGACCCAGTACTTC. It encodes CASGLRLRETQYF.

This clonotype was counted only a few times. The chain's CDR3 is CASTGGGRFREKLFF. DNA of the CDR3: TGTGCCAGCACCGGAGGGGGAAGGTTTCGTGAAAAACTGTTTTTT. The V call is TRBV12-3 or TRBV12-4, the J call TRBJ1-4, with D possibly matching TRBD1 (6 bases). This CDR3 spans 15 amino acids. V lost 7 bases and J lost 7, with 19 bases in between.

The chain couples TRBV21-1 to TRBJ1-6; the D call in the table, TRBD1, was not verified against the DNA. TRBV21-1 is a documented pseudogene. CDR3 length: 16 residues. The CDR3 region is CASSKSGTGEDSPLHF. CDR3 sequence (DNA): TGTGCCAGCAGCAAATCCGGGACAGGGGAGGATTCACCCCTCCACTTT.

The CDR3 here is CSARGGPSETQYF. For the CDR3, the DNA is TGCAGTGCAAGGGGGGGGCCTAGTGAGACCCAGTACTTC. V and J are TRBV20-1 and TRBJ2-5, with D possibly matching TRBD2 (7 bases). V lost 6 bases and J 5 bases, leaving 16 bases between the germline ends. CDR1 DFQATT and CDR2 SNEGSKA come from the germline V gene (reference sequence). The CDR3 length is 13 residues.

The gene calls are TRBV5-1 and TRBJ1-1, with a possible D match to TRBD1 (6 bases). With 4 bases removed from V and 1 base from J, the gap between germline ends came to 14 bases. Per germline, CDR1 SGHRS and CDR2 YFSETQ. The CDR3 has 15 residues. DNA of the CDR3: TGCGCCAGCAGCGCACAGGGTATGGGGAACACTGAAGCTTTCTTT. It codes for CASSAQGMGNTEAFF.

Only a few counts were recorded for this clonotype. The CDR3 DNA reads TGTGCCAGCAGCTCGGGACAGGGAAGAGGGGTTGAAGCTTTCTTT. Its protein product is CASSSGQGRGVEAFF. This chain connects TRBV7-8 to TRBJ1-1; 9 positions agree with TRBD1. V was pared by 4 bases and J by 7 bases, with 10 bases of the junction left unmatched. The CDR3 is 15 residues long. Looked up from germline, CDR1 is SGHVS and CDR2 is FQNEAQ.

The rearrangement joins TRBV5-1 to TRBJ2-7; D uncertain. Trimming cost V 4 bases and J 7 bases, with 15 bases left between them. This CDR3 spans 13 amino acids. Germline values: CDR1 SGHRS, CDR2 YFSETQ. Written as DNA, the CDR3 is TGCGCCAGCAGCCTTAGCCTACTACGGGAGCAGTACTTC. It yields the protein CASSLSLLREQYF.

CDR3 loop: CASRRSASQETQYF. The CDR3 nucleotides are TGTGCCAGCAGACGTAGCGCCAGCCAAGAGACCCAGTACTTC. The gene calls are TRBV7-9 and TRBJ2-7, with D maybe TRBD2 (5 bases). The J call is doubtful: the DNA matches TRBJ2-5 better. Germline loops: CDR1 SEHNR, CDR2 FQNEAQ (reference sequence). The CDR3 length is 14 residues.

Worth noting for this clonotype: Mismatch with germline at one junction end may stem from a read error. V gene TRBV29-1 combines with J gene TRBJ1-1, with D possibly being TRBD1 (6 bases). Per the germline V gene, CDR1 is SQVTM and CDR2 is ANQGSEA. The CDR3 runs to 12 residues. The CDR3 coding sequence is TGCAGAGGGTCCCAGGGGAACACTGGAGCTTTCTTT. It specifies CRGSQGNTGAFF.

The genes are TRBV7-9 and TRBJ2-5; 8 bases line up with TRBD1. Trimming took 3 bases from V and 5 from J; bases not matched to a gene: 5. The CDR3 length is 14 residues. The germline V gene encodes CDR1 SEHNR and CDR2 FQNEAQ (reference sequence). The CDR3 spells CASSFDRGRETQYF. The CDR3 coding sequence is TGTGCCAGCAGCTTCGACAGGGGAAGGGAGACCCAGTACTTC.